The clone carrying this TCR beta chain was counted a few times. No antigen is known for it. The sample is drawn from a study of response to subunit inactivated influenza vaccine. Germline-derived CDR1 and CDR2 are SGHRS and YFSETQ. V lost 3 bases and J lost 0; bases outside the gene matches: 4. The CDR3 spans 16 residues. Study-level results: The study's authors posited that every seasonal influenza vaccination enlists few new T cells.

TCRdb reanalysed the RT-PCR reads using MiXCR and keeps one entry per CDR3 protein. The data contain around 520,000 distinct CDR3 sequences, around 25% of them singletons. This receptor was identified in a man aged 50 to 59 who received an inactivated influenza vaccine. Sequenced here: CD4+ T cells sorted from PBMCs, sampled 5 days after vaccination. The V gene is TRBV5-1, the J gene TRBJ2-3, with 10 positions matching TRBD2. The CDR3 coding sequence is TGCGCCAGCAGCTCTGGACTAGCGGTTAGCACAGATACGCAGTATTTT. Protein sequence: CASSSGLAVSTDTQYF.